This is a list of T cell receptor beta chains from one sample in a study of T-cell reconstitution after alpha-beta-depleted transplantation in children. One entry per CDR3 protein results from TCRdb running MiXCR on the PCR reads. The sample consists of a few hundred thousand distinct CDR3 sequences, about an eighth of them appearing once. The starting material was PBMCs, obtained from the stem cell graft. These receptors all come from a human donor who donated a stem cell graft to a child with Fanconi anemia. Each CDR3 is given with its conserved first and last residue. D genes are given only for firm matches. Part of the rows lack a size; the others show once, few, many or a class for expanded clones.

d_call: TRBD1
clone_size: few
v_call: TRBV18
cdr3_length: 15
j_call: TRBJ1-1
cdr3_aa: CASSSGQGRLTEAFF
cdr3_nt: TGTGCCAGCTCATCGGGACAGGGTCGGTTGACTGAAGCTTTCTTT

d_call: NA
clone_size: NA
v_call: TRBV5-1
cdr3_length: 12
j_call: TRBJ2-7
cdr3_aa: CASTESGGEQYF
cdr3_nt: TGCGCCAGCACCGAATCTGGGGGCGAGCAGTACTTC

d_call: NA
clone_size: many
v_call: TRBV12-3/TRBV12-4
cdr3_length: 13
j_call: TRBJ1-4
cdr3_aa: CASSYRGDEKLFF
cdr3_nt: TGTGCCAGCAGTTACAGAGGGGATGAAAAACTGTTTTTT

d_call: TRBD2
clone_size: many
v_call: TRBV4-2
cdr3_length: 16
j_call: TRBJ2-7
cdr3_aa: CASSQSRASGNYEQYF
cdr3_nt: TGTGCCAGCAGCCAGTCGAGGGCTAGCGGGAATTACGAGCAGTACTTC

d_call: NA
clone_size: NA
v_call: TRBV15
cdr3_length: 15
j_call: TRBJ1-1
cdr3_aa: CATSRERGAHTEAFF
cdr3_nt: TGTGCCACCAGCAGAGAACGGGGGGCGCACACTGAAGCTTTCTTT

d_call: TRBD1
clone_size: few
v_call: TRBV4-3
cdr3_length: 14
j_call: TRBJ2-2
cdr3_aa: CASSRITGAGELFF
cdr3_nt: TGCGCCAGCAGCCGGATTACAGGGGCCGGGGAGCTGTTTTTT

d_call: TRBD1
clone_size: NA
v_call: TRBV28
cdr3_length: 14
j_call: TRBJ1-2
cdr3_aa: CATSSGGTDYGYTF
cdr3_nt: TGTGCCACCAGTTCAGGGGGTACAGACTATGGCTACACCTTC

d_call: NA
clone_size: many
v_call: TRBV29-1
cdr3_length: 13
j_call: TRBJ2-3
cdr3_aa: CSEGIGGVDTQYF
cdr3_nt: TGCAGCGAGGGGATTGGTGGGGTAGATACGCAGTATTTT

d_call: TRBD1
clone_size: NA
v_call: TRBV6-1
cdr3_length: 14
j_call: TRBJ1-1
cdr3_aa: CASSRYRGVPEAFF
cdr3_nt: TGTGCCAGCAGTCGATACAGGGGCGTCCCTGAAGCTTTCTTT

d_call: NA
clone_size: NA
v_call: TRBV20-1
cdr3_length: 14
j_call: TRBJ1-5
cdr3_aa: CSARESDSNQPQHF
cdr3_nt: TGCAGTGCTAGAGAATCAGATAGCAATCAGCCCCAGCATTTT

d_call: TRBD1
clone_size: few
v_call: TRBV20-1
cdr3_length: 14
j_call: TRBJ1-1
cdr3_aa: CSAEGTAMNTEAFF
cdr3_nt: TGCAGTGCTGAAGGGACAGCCATGAACACTGAAGCTTTCTTT

d_call: NA
clone_size: many
v_call: TRBV7-2
cdr3_length: 12
j_call: TRBJ2-1
cdr3_aa: CASSPRTRGQFF
cdr3_nt: TGTGCCAGCAGCCCGCGGACTCGGGGGCAGTTCTTC

d_call: NA
clone_size: NA
v_call: TRBV6-6
cdr3_length: 13
j_call: TRBJ2-3
cdr3_aa: CASSYRVPDTQYF
cdr3_nt: TGTGCCAGCAGTTACCGAGTACCAGATACGCAGTATTTT

d_call: NA
clone_size: many
v_call: TRBV11-1
cdr3_length: 18
j_call: TRBJ2-6
cdr3_aa: CASSFPGKIVSGANVLTF
cdr3_nt: TGTGCCAGCAGCTTCCCAGGGAAAATTGTTTCTGGGGCCAACGTCCTGACTTTC

d_call: NA
clone_size: many
v_call: TRBV29-1
cdr3_length: 12
j_call: TRBJ1-1
cdr3_aa: CSVTTGNTEAFF
cdr3_nt: TGCAGCGTCACGACAGGGAACACTGAAGCTTTCTTT

d_call: NA
clone_size: NA
v_call: TRBV6-2/TRBV6-3
cdr3_length: 15
j_call: TRBJ1-1
cdr3_aa: CASSYSQGPDTEAFF
cdr3_nt: TGTGCCAGCAGTTACTCGCAGGGCCCGGACACTGAAGCTTTCTTT

d_call: TRBD2
clone_size: few
v_call: TRBV6-2/TRBV6-3
cdr3_length: 17
j_call: TRBJ2-1
cdr3_aa: CASSPSGGTLSYNEQFF
cdr3_nt: TGTGCCAGCAGCCCTAGCGGGGGCACCCTATCCTACAATGAGCAGTTCTTC

d_call: NA
clone_size: NA
v_call: TRBV4-3
cdr3_length: 13
j_call: TRBJ1-1
cdr3_aa: CASSDTVRAEAFF
cdr3_nt: TGCGCCAGCAGCGACACAGTGCGCGCTGAAGCTTTCTTT

d_call: NA
clone_size: NA
v_call: TRBV18
cdr3_length: 16
j_call: TRBJ1-4
cdr3_aa: CASSRGRVTTNEKLFF
cdr3_nt: TGTGCCAGCTCACGAGGACGGGTGACGACTAATGAAAAACTGTTTTTT

d_call: NA
clone_size: many
v_call: TRBV27
cdr3_length: 16
j_call: TRBJ1-3
cdr3_aa: CASSSTEGTSGNTIYF
cdr3_nt: TGTGCCAGCAGTTCCACGGAGGGAACCTCTGGAAACACCATATATTTT

d_call: NA
clone_size: many
v_call: TRBV7-9
cdr3_length: 14
j_call: TRBJ2-5
cdr3_aa: CASSLNGARETQYF
cdr3_nt: TGTGCCAGCAGCTTAAACGGGGCCCGAGAGACCCAGTACTTC

d_call: TRBD1
clone_size: NA
v_call: TRBV6-1
cdr3_length: 13
j_call: TRBJ1-3
cdr3_aa: CASTPTGRDTIYF
cdr3_nt: TGTGCCAGCACCCCGACAGGGCGGGACACCATATATTTT

d_call: NA
clone_size: NA
v_call: TRBV5-1
cdr3_length: 14
j_call: TRBJ1-1
cdr3_aa: CASSLELMNTEAFF
cdr3_nt: TGCGCCAGCAGCTTGGAGCTCATGAACACTGAAGCTTTCTTT

d_call: TRBD2
clone_size: NA
v_call: TRBV3-1
cdr3_length: 15
j_call: TRBJ2-4
cdr3_aa: CASSQGLAGGHQLYF
cdr3_nt: TGTGCCAGCAGCCAAGGACTAGCGGGGGGCCATCAATTGTACTTC

d_call: NA
clone_size: NA
v_call: TRBV7-9
cdr3_length: 15
j_call: TRBJ2-6
cdr3_aa: CASSPWHSGANVLTF
cdr3_nt: TGTGCCAGCAGCCCCTGGCACTCTGGGGCCAACGTCCTGACTTTC

d_call: NA
clone_size: few
v_call: TRBV5-1
cdr3_length: 15
j_call: TRBJ2-3
cdr3_aa: CASTTGITSTDTQYF
cdr3_nt: TGCGCCAGCACCACAGGGATTACTAGCACAGATACGCAGTATTTT

d_call: NA
clone_size: few
v_call: TRBV25-1
cdr3_length: 15
j_call: TRBJ1-2
cdr3_aa: CASSVTSAAPNGYTF
cdr3_nt: TGTGCCAGCAGTGTGACATCGGCGGCGCCCAATGGCTACACCTTC

d_call: NA
clone_size: NA
v_call: TRBV9
cdr3_length: 12
j_call: TRBJ1-6
cdr3_aa: CASSVDGSPLHF
cdr3_nt: TGTGCCAGCAGCGTAGACGGTTCACCCCTCCACTTT

d_call: TRBD2
clone_size: many
v_call: TRBV5-1
cdr3_length: 15
j_call: TRBJ2-3
cdr3_aa: CASSPDGGASLAQYF
cdr3_nt: TGCGCCAGCAGCCCCGACGGGGGGGCCTCTTTAGCGCAGTATTTT

d_call: TRBD1
clone_size: few
v_call: TRBV7-6
cdr3_length: 15
j_call: TRBJ2-2
cdr3_aa: CASSPRGMGTGELFF
cdr3_nt: TGTGCCAGCAGCCCCAGGGGGATGGGCACCGGGGAGCTGTTTTTT

d_call: NA
clone_size: NA
v_call: TRBV28
cdr3_length: 13
j_call: TRBJ1-2
cdr3_aa: CASSLHAGGGYTF
cdr3_nt: TGTGCCAGCAGTCTCCACGCCGGCGGAGGCTACACCTTC

d_call: NA
clone_size: NA
v_call: TRBV7-8
cdr3_length: 15
j_call: TRBJ1-1
cdr3_aa: CASSQKQGMNTEAFF
cdr3_nt: TGTGCCAGCAGCCAAAAACAGGGCATGAACACTGAAGCTTTCTTT

d_call: TRBD1
clone_size: NA
v_call: TRBV5-1
cdr3_length: 15
j_call: TRBJ2-1
cdr3_aa: CASSPDRGDYNEQFF
cdr3_nt: TGCGCCAGCAGCCCGGACAGGGGGGACTACAATGAGCAGTTCTTC

d_call: NA
clone_size: few
v_call: TRBV7-8
cdr3_length: 15
j_call: TRBJ1-5
cdr3_aa: CASSFVRDSNQPQHF
cdr3_nt: TGTGCCAGCAGTTTTGTTAGGGATAGCAATCAGCCCCAGCATTTT

d_call: TRBD2
clone_size: NA
v_call: TRBV13
cdr3_length: 15
j_call: TRBJ2-1
cdr3_aa: CTSCLAGGLANEQFF
cdr3_nt: TGTACCAGCTGCTTAGCGGGGGGTCTTGCCAATGAGCAGTTCTTC

d_call: NA
clone_size: NA
v_call: TRBV18
cdr3_length: 14
j_call: TRBJ2-5
cdr3_aa: CASSPNRGGETQYF
cdr3_nt: TGTGCCAGCTCACCAAACAGGGGGGGAGAGACCCAGTACTTC

d_call: TRBD2
clone_size: many
v_call: TRBV29-1
cdr3_length: 12
j_call: TRBJ2-7
cdr3_aa: CSVSRGAYEQYF
cdr3_nt: TGCAGCGTGTCCCGGGGGGCCTACGAGCAGTACTTC

d_call: TRBD1
clone_size: few
v_call: TRBV11-3
cdr3_length: 16
j_call: TRBJ1-1
cdr3_aa: CASSPGQGDMNTEAFF
cdr3_nt: TGTGCCAGCAGCCCCGGACAGGGGGACATGAACACTGAAGCTTTCTTT

d_call: NA
clone_size: many
v_call: TRBV5-8
cdr3_length: 13
j_call: TRBJ2-5
cdr3_aa: CASSFPAGETQYF
cdr3_nt: TGTGCCAGCAGCTTTCCTGCGGGGGAGACCCAGTACTTC

d_call: NA
clone_size: NA
v_call: TRBV29-1
cdr3_length: 12
j_call: TRBJ1-1
cdr3_aa: CSAGGEITEAFF
cdr3_nt: TGCAGCGCCGGAGGGGAGATCACTGAAGCTTTCTTT

d_call: NA
clone_size: NA
v_call: TRBV29-1
cdr3_length: 14
j_call: TRBJ2-1
cdr3_aa: CSVERQRGWGEQFF
cdr3_nt: TGCAGCGTTGAACGCCAGAGGGGTTGGGGTGAGCAGTTCTTC